A selection of T cell receptor beta chains follows, all from one sample in a study of cytomegalovirus exposure and HLA in healthy donors. This table comes from immunoSEQ multiplex PCR, and its TCRdb copy is limited to in-frame clones, with some not included. Counted here are 95,000 to 150,000 clones, over 60% occurring once; the ten biggest clones make up nearly 8.5%. Sequencing was performed on PBMCs. These receptors originate from a middle-aged woman in good health and CMV-seropositive. Both conserved end residues are part of each CDR3. The D gene is left open where the match is weak. Expanded clones get a size class; other rows say once, few or many, or leave the size out.

V	J	size	D	CDR3	DNA
TRBV9	TRBJ1-2	-	-	CASSGGERVYGYTF	TGTGCCAGCTCCGGGGGGGAGCGGGTCTATGGCTACACCTTC
TRBV6-1	TRBJ1-1	few	-	CASTRNRAGEEAFF	TGTGCCAGCACCCGAAACAGGGCTGGGGAGGAAGCTTTCTTT
TRBV5-1	TRBJ1-2	-	-	CASSLEQAYGYTF	TGCGCCAGCAGCTTGGAACAGGCCTATGGCTACACCTTC
TRBV6-4	TRBJ1-6	-	-	CASSAFKGDSYNSPLHF	TGTGCCAGCAGTGCATTCAAAGGAGACTCCTATAATTCACCCCTCCACTTT
TRBV2	TRBJ2-3	few	-	CASLWGGADTQYF	TGTGCCAGCCTCTGGGGGGGCGCAGATACGCAGTATTTT
TRBV4-3	TRBJ1-6	few	-	CASGRALAEGSPLHF	TGCGCCAGCGGGAGGGCTTTGGCCGAGGGTTCACCCCTCCACTTT
TRBV7-2	TRBJ2-7	-	TRBD1	CASKGQTNSYEQYF	TGTGCCAGCAAGGGACAGACAAACTCCTACGAGCAGTACTTC
TRBV2	TRBJ2-7	-	TRBD1	CASSEGQGVTYEQYF	TGTGCCAGCAGTGAAGGTCAGGGGGTGACCTACGAGCAGTACTTC
TRBV4-3	TRBJ1-2	-	-	CASSPKGGTNYGYTF	TGCGCCAGCAGCCCAAAGGGGGGGACTAACTATGGCTACACCTTC
TRBV2	TRBJ2-1	few	-	CASTGVGGPSEQFF	TGTGCCAGCACCGGGGTTGGGGGCCCCAGTGAGCAGTTCTTC
TRBV5-4	TRBJ1-2	-	-	CASSQKTGLTISNGYTF	TGTGCCAGCAGTCAAAAAACCGGACTGACAATCTCCAACGGCTACACCTTC
TRBV6-5	TRBJ2-2	-	TRBD1	CASSLKGARAGELFF	TGTGCCAGCAGTTTGAAGGGGGCGCGGGCCGGGGAGCTGTTTTTT
TRBV19	TRBJ1-5	-	-	CASSFTRGSQPQHF	TGTGCCAGTAGTTTTACCAGGGGTAGTCAGCCCCAGCATTTT
TRBV10-3	TRBJ2-3	-	TRBD2	CAISAIAGAATTQYF	TGTGCCATCAGTGCCATAGCGGGGGCGGCTACTACGCAGTATTTT
TRBV28	TRBJ1-2	-	-	CASSKGGTYGYTF	TGTGCCAGCAGCAAAGGGGGTACCTATGGCTACACCTTC
TRBV29-1	TRBJ2-1	-	-	CSVDSPGYNEQFF	TGCAGCGTTGATTCCCCCGGGTACAATGAGCAGTTCTTC
TRBV20-1	TRBJ2-1	-	TRBD1	CSAMTGNEQFF	TGCAGTGCTATGACAGGGAATGAGCAGTTCTTC
TRBV4-1	TRBJ2-7	-	TRBD2	CASSNLAGGPYEQYF	TGCGCCAGCAGCAACCTAGCGGGGGGACCCTACGAGCAGTACTTC
TRBV27	TRBJ2-1	-	-	CASKPSGAAIHYNEQFF	TGTGCCAGCAAACCATCTGGGGCGGCAATTCACTACAATGAGCAGTTCTTC
TRBV27	TRBJ1-5	few	TRBD1	CASRTGESNQPQHF	TGTGCCAGCAGGACAGGGGAAAGTAATCAGCCCCAGCATTTT
TRBV6-1	TRBJ1-1	-	-	CASIRGTEAFF	TGTGCCAGCATCCGGGGAACTGAAGCTTTCTTT
TRBV27	TRBJ1-5	-	-	CASSFGREQPQHF	TGTGCCAGCAGTTTTGGCAGGGAACAGCCCCAGCATTTT
TRBV5-1	TRBJ1-5	-	TRBD1	CASSQGQGGNQPQHF	TGCGCCAGCAGCCAGGGACAGGGGGGGAATCAGCCCCAGCATTTT
TRBV2	TRBJ2-1	-	TRBD2	CASSEASGGAVNEQFF	TGTGCCAGCAGTGAAGCTAGCGGGGGGGCGGTGAATGAGCAGTTCTTC
TRBV7-9	TRBJ1-6	-	TRBD1	CASSLVVTGDSPLHF	TGTGCCAGCAGCTTAGTAGTGACAGGGGATTCACCCCTCCACTTT
TRBV28	TRBJ2-1	-	TRBD2	CASGLAGGPDEQFF	TGTGCCAGCGGACTAGCGGGGGGGCCGGATGAGCAGTTCTTC
TRBV19	TRBJ1-2	-	-	CASSMLGAMDYGYTF	TGTGCCAGTAGTATGTTGGGGGCGATGGACTATGGCTACACCTTC
TRBV2	TRBJ2-3	-	TRBD2	CATGTSGGADTQYF	TGTGCCACCGGGACTAGCGGCGGGGCAGATACGCAGTATTTT
TRBV13	TRBJ2-7	-	-	CASSLANYEQYF	TGTGCCAGCAGCTTAGCTAACTACGAGCAGTACTTC
TRBV9	TRBJ1-1	-	-	CASSSQEGDVGTEAFF	TGTGCCAGCAGCTCCCAAGAGGGGGATGTTGGCACTGAAGCTTTCTTT
TRBV4-1	TRBJ2-5	-	TRBD2	CASSQEEASGGARETQYF	TGCGCCAGCAGCCAAGAAGAGGCTAGCGGGGGGGCTAGAGAGACCCAGTACTTC
TRBV4-3	TRBJ1-4	few	-	CASSPNKGFGEKLFF	TGCGCCAGCAGCCCTAACAAGGGGTTCGGTGAAAAACTGTTTTTT
TRBV2	TRBJ2-1	few	-	CASTVDNEQFF	TGTGCCAGCACGGTTGACAATGAGCAGTTCTTC
TRBV18	TRBJ2-3	-	-	CASSPPGGASTDTQYF	TGTGCCAGCTCACCACCGGGGGGGGCCTCCACAGATACGCAGTATTTT
TRBV9	TRBJ1-2	-	-	CASSREVIFYGYTF	TGTGCCAGCAGCAGGGAGGTAATTTTCTATGGCTACACCTTC
TRBV7-2	TRBJ1-1	-	TRBD1	CASSLWTGMVGEAFF	TGTGCCAGCAGCTTATGGACAGGGATGGTTGGTGAAGCTTTCTTT
TRBV6-5	TRBJ1-1	-	TRBD1	CASSWQGAAFF	TGTGCCAGCAGTTGGCAGGGGGCGGCTTTCTTT
TRBV6-6	TRBJ2-3	once	-	CASSRPFQGDTQYF	TGTGCCAGCAGTCGCCCCTTTCAGGGAGATACGCAGTATTTT
TRBV10-3	TRBJ1-5	-	-	CATQGSNQPQHF	TGTGCCACCCAGGGGTCCAATCAGCCCCAGCATTTT
TRBV7-2	TRBJ1-4	-	-	CASSLGLTDRNEKLFF	TGTGCCAGCAGCTTAGGGCTGACAGATCGTAATGAAAAACTGTTTTTT
TRBV7-2	TRBJ2-7	-	TRBD1	CASSPGTVSYEQYF	TGTGCCAGCAGCCCCGGGACAGTCTCCTACGAGCAGTACTTC
TRBV7-3	TRBJ2-3	-	-	CASSPAATDTQYF	TGTGCCAGCTCGCCAGCGGCCACAGATACGCAGTATTTT
TRBV6-8	TRBJ2-1	-	-	CASRRPPTRLAHSYNEQFF	TGTGCCAGCAGACGCCCCCCTACCCGGCTAGCTCACTCCTACAATGAGCAGTTCTTC
TRBV5-1	TRBJ1-5	-	TRBD1	CASSLGTGGSNQPQHF	TGCGCCAGCAGCTTGGGGACAGGGGGCTCCAATCAGCCCCAGCATTTT
TRBV18	TRBJ2-5	-	TRBD1	CASSLRTGYQETQYF	TGTGCCAGCTCACTCCGGACAGGGTATCAAGAGACCCAGTACTTC
TRBV5-1	TRBJ2-1	-	-	CASSSNTGEAEQFF	TGCGCCAGCAGCTCAAACACAGGGGAGGCTGAGCAGTTCTTC
TRBV7-2	TRBJ2-1	-	-	CASSIEYSKNEQFF	TGTGCCAGCAGCATAGAATACAGCAAGAATGAGCAGTTCTTC
TRBV9	TRBJ2-2	-	TRBD2	CASSVGGNGELFF	TGTGCCAGCAGCGTCGGGGGGAACGGGGAGCTGTTTTTT
TRBV4-3	TRBJ2-1	-	TRBD2	CASSRRVNSGGYNEQFF	TGCGCCAGCAGCCGAAGAGTTAATAGCGGGGGTTACAATGAGCAGTTCTTC